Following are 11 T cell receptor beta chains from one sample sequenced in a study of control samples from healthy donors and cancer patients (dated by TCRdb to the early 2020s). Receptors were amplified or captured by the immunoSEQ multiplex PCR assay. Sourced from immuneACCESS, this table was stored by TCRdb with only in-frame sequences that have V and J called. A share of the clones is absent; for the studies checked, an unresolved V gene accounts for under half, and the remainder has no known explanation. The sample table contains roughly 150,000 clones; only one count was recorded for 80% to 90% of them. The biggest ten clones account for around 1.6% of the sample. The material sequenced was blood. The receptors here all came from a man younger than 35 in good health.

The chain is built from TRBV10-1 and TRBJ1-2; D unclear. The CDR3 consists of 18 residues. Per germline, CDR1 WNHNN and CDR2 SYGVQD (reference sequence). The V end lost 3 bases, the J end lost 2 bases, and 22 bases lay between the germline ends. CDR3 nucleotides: TGCGCCAGCAGTGATAACAAGGAAGGCCGAGGGCCCAACTATGGCTACACCTTC. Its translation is CASSDNKEGRGPNYGYTF.

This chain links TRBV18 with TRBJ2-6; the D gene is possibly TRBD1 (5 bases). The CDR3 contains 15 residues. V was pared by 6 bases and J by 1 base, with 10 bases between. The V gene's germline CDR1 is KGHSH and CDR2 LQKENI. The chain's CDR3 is CASSDRGSGANVLTF. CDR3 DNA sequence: TGTGCCAGCTCGGATAGGGGTTCTGGGGCCAACGTCCTGACTTTC.

The CDR3, as DNA: TGTGCCAGCACCCCCCCAGGCCAGAACGAGCAGTACTTC. As protein: CASTPPGQNEQYF. The J gene is TRBJ2-7, the V gene TRBV6-5, with no clear D. The germline gives CDR1 MNHEY, CDR2 SVGAGI. The CDR3 covers 13 residues. Deletions cut 7 bases from V and 5 bases from J, with 15 bases between.

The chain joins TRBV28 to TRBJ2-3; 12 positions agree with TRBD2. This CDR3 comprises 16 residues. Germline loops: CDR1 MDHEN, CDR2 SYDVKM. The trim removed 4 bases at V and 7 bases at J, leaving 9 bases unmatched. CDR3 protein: CASSSSSGGAGNTQYF. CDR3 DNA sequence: TGTGCCAGCAGTTCGTCTAGCGGGGGGGCCGGGAATACGCAGTATTTT.

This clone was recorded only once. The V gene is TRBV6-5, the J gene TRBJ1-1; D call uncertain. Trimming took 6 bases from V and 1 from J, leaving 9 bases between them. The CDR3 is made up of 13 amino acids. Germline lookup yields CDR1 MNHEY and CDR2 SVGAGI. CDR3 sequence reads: CASSFNRNTEAFF. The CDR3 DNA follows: TGTGCCAGCAGCTTCAACCGGAACACTGAAGCTTTCTTT.

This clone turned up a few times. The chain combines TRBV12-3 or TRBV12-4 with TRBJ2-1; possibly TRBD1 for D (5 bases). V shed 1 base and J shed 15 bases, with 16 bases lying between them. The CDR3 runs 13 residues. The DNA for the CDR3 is TGTGCCAGCAGTTTAGATTCCAGGGCCCCCCCGTTCTTC. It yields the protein CASSLDSRAPPFF.

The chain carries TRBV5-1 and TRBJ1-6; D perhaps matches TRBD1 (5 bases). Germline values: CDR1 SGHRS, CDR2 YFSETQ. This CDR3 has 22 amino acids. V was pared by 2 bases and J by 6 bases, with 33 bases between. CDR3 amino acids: CASSFEFGDHPRIRGSNSPLHF. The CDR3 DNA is TGCGCCAGCAGCTTCGAATTCGGGGACCACCCCAGAATTCGGGGGAGTAATTCACCCCTCCACTTT.

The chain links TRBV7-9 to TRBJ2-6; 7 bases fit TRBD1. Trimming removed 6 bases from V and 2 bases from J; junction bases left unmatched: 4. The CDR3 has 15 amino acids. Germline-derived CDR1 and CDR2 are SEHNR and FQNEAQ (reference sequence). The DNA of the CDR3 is TGTGCCAGCAGTCCTCAGGGGGCTGGGGCCAACGTCCTGACTTTC. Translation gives CASSPQGAGANVLTF.

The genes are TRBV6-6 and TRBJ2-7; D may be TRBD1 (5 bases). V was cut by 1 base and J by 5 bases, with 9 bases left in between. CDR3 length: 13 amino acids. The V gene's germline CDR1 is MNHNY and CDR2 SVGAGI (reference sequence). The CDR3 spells CASSYWQDNEQYF. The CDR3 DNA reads TGTGCCAGCAGTTACTGGCAGGACAACGAGCAGTACTTC.

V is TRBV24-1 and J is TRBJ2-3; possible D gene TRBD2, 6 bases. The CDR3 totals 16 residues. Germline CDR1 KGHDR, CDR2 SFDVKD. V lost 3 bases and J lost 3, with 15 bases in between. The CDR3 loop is CATSDPTSLATDTQYF. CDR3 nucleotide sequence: TGTGCCACCAGTGATCCTACTAGCCTAGCAACAGATACGCAGTATTTT.

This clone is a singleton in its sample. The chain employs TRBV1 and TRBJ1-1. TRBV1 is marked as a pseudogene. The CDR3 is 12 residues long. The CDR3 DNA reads TGCACCAGCAGTCAATCGCCAGGGACGGCTTTCTTT. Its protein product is CTSSQSPGTAFF.